This T cell receptor (beta chain) originates from a study of OX40 agonist ivuxolimab in advanced cancers. As regards this clone: What it binds is unknown.

Using immunoSEQ multiplex PCR, the repertoire was profiled, and TCRdb retains in-frame clones only, with some absent. The sample lists 60,000 to 75,000 clones; approximately 86% were seen once. CDR1 and CDR2 (germline): KGHSH, LQKENI. The CDR3 consists of 16 residues. Deletions cut 2 bases from V and 0 bases from J, with 11 bases between. Study-level results: Partial responders at 0.1-3.0 mg/kg showed near-lowest clonal expansion. Clonal expansion was seen in CD4+ and CD8+ blood T cells by week 6 at 0.1 to 3.0 mg/kg. Researchers did not determine the expanded peripheral T cells' antigen specificity.

The sequenced sample was CD4+ or CD8+ T cells sorted from blood, obtained in a trial of the OX40 agonist ivuxolimab. The origin of this receptor is an adult with an advanced solid tumor such as melanoma, head and neck, liver or kidney cancer. The chain recombines TRBV18 with TRBJ1-5; tentative D call: TRBD1 (6 bases). The CDR3 coding sequence is TGTGCCAGCTCACCAACACAGGGTAATAGCAATCAGCCCCAGCATTTT. The encoded protein is CASSPTQGNSNQPQHF.